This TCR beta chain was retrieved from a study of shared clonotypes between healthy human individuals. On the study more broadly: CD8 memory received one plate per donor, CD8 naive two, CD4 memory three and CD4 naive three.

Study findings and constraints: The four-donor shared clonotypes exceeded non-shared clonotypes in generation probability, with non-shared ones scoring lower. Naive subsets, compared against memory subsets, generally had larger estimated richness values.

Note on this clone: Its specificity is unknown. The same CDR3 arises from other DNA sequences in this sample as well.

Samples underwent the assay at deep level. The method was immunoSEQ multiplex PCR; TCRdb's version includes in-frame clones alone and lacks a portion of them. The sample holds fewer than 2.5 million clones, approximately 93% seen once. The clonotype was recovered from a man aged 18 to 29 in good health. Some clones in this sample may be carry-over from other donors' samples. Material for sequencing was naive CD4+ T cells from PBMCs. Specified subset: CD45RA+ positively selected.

In DNA, the CDR3 is TGCGCCAGCAGCTGGGGCGGAGGCTCCTACAATGAGCAGTTCTTC. Translating gives CASSWGGGSYNEQFF. V is TRBV5-1 and J is TRBJ2-1, with D perhaps given as TRBD1 or TRBD2 (5 bases each). Trimming pared 3 bases from V and 0 bases from J, leaving 10 bases between. The CDR3 spans 15 residues. The germline V gene has CDR1 SGHRS and CDR2 YFSETQ.